This T cell receptor beta chain was sequenced during a study of CD8 T cells in Susac syndrome. The J segment lost 5 bases and the V segment lost 5 bases, leaving 1 base of the junction unmatched. CDR1 and CDR2 from the germline V gene are GTSNPN and SVGIG (reference sequence). This CDR3 contains 12 residues. Reverse transcription of roughly 0.5 to 1 ug RNA was carried out with random hexamers. TCRdb re-derived calls from the immunoSEQ multiplex PCR reads in MiXCR, one entry per CDR3 protein. The repertoire holds 150,000 to 200,000 distinct CDR3 sequences, with around 94% as singletons. Healthy donors served as age- and sex-matched controls.

The sequence was collected from a human donor in good health. V usage is TRBV30 and J usage is TRBJ1-5; 9 nucleotides match TRBD1. Sequenced: CD4+ T cells from PBMCs. The CDR3 nucleotides read TGTGCCTGGGGGACAGGGTATCAGCCCCAGCATTTT. It specifies CAWGTGYQPQHF. Supplemented by reference TRBV30 and TRBJ1-5, the full variable domain reads SQTIHQWPATLVQPVGSPLSLECTVEGTSNPNLYWYRQAAGRGLQLLFYSVGIGQISSEVPQNLSASRPQDRQFILSSKKLLLSDSGFYLCAWGTGYQPQHFGDGTRLSIL.